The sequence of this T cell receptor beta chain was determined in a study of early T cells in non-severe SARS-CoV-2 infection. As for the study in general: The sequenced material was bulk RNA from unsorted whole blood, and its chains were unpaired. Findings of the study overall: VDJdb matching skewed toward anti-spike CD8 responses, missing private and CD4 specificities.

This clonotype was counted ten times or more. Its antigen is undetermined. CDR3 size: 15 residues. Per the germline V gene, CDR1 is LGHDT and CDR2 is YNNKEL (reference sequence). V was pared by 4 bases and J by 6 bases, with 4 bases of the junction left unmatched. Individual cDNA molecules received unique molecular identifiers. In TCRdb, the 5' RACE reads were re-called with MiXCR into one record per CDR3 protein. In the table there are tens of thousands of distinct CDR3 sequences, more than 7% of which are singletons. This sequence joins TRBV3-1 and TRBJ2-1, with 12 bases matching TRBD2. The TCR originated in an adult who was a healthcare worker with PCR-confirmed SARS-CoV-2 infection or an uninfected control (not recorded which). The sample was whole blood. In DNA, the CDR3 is TGTGCCAGCAGCCGGGGACTAGCGGGCCGCAATGAGCAGTTCTTC. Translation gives CASSRGLAGRNEQFF.